The T cell receptor (beta chain) under discussion was sequenced for a study of blood T cell repertoires in COVID-19. Overall study context: Sites in the United States, Italy and Spain provided acute and convalescent COVID-19 samples. PBMCs, B-cell-depleted T cells, or T cells provided the cDNA or gDNA that made up the material.

The germline CDR1 and CDR2 sequences are WSHSY and SAAADI. Deletions cut 0 bases from V and 4 bases from J, with 7 bases between. The CDR3 contains 13 residues. As processed by the authors: Researchers report that nucleated cell counts were estimated from reference gene primer amplification. Measured with immunoSEQ multiplex PCR; TCRdb has only the in-frame clones, and not every one. The DNA gave D and trimming, while V, J and clone size come from that table. Among roughly 80,000 clones, about nine tenths were seen once, and the ten largest hold around 2%. The receptor's source is a woman aged 60-75 years with acute or convalescent COVID-19. J is TRBJ2-7 and V is TRBV10-2, with unresolved D. Sequencing was done on a sample of peripheral blood. The CDR3 here is CASSESRIYEQYF. CDR3 DNA sequence: TGCGCCAGCAGTGAGTCGCGAATTTACGAGCAGTACTTC.